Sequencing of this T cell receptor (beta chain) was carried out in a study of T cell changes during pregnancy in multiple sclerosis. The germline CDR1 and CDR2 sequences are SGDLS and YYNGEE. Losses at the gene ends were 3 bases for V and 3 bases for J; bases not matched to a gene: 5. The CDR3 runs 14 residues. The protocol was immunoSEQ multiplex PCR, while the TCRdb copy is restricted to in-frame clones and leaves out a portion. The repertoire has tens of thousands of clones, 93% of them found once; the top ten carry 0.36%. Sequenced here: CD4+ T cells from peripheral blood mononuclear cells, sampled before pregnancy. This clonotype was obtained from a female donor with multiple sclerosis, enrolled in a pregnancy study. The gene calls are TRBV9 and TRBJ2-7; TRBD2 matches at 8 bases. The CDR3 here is CASSASSGDYEQYF. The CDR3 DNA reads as TGTGCCAGCAGCGCTAGTAGCGGGGACTACGAGCAGTACTTC.